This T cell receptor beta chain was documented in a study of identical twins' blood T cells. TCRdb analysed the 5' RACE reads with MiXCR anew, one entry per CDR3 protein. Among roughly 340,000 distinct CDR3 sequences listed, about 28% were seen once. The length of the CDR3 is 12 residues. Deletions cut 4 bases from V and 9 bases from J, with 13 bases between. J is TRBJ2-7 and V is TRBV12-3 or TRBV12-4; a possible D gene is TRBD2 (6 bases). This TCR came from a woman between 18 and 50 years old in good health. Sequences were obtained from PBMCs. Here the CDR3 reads CASSSGVMGQYF. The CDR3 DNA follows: TGTGCCAGCAGTTCGGGAGTGATGGGGCAGTACTTC.